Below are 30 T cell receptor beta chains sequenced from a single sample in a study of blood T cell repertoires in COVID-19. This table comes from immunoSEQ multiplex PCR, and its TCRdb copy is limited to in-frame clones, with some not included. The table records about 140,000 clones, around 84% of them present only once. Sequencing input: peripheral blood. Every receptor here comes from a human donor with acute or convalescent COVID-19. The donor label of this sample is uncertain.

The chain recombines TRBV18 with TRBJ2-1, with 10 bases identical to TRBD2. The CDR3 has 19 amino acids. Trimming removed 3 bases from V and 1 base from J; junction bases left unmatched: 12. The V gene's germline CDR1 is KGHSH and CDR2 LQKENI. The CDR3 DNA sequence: TGTGCCAGCTCACCCCAGCGGACTAGCGGTTTAAATTCCTACAATGAGCAGTTCTTC. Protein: CASSPQRTSGLNSYNEQFF.

CDR3 DNA: TGTGCCATCAGTGACCCGGGAAACACCATATATTTT. Its translation is CAISDPGNTIYF. The chain links TRBV10-3 to TRBJ1-3; D call uncertain. Germline lookup yields CDR1 ENHRY and CDR2 SYGVKD. The CDR3 sequence is 12 residues long. Deletions cut 3 bases from V and 4 bases from J, with 4 bases between.

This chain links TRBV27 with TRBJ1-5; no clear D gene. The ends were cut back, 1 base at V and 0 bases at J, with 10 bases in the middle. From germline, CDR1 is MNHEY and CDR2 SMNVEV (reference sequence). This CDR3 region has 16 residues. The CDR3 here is CASSLLSSNSNQPQHF. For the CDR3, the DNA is TGTGCCAGCAGTTTATTATCCAGTAATAGCAATCAGCCCCAGCATTTT.

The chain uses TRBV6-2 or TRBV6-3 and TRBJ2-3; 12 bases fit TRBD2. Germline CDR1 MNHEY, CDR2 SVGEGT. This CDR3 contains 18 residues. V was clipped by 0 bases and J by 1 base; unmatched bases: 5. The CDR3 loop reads CASSYSSSGGDGTDTQYF. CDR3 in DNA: TGTGCCAGCAGTTACTCCTCTAGCGGGGGGGACGGCACAGATACGCAGTATTTT.

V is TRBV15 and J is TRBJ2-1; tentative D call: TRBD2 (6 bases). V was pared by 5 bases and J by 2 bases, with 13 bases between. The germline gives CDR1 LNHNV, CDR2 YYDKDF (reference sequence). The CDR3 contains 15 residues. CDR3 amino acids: CATSVRAGTYNEQFF. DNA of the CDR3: TGTGCCACCAGCGTCAGAGCGGGCACCTACAATGAGCAGTTCTTC.

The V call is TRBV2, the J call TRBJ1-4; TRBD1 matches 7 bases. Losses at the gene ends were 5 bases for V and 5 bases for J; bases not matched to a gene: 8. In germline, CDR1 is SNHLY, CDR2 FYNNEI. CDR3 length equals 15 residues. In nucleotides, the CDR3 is TGTGCCAGCAGTAACCGGGACAGCAAAAATGAAAAACTGTTTTTT. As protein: CASSNRDSKNEKLFF.

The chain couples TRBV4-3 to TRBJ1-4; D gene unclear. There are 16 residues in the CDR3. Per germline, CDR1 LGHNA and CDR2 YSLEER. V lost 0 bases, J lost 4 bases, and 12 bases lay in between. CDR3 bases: TGCGCCAGCAGCCAAGAGGAGGGTCGGGGTAATGAAAAACTGTTTTTT. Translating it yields CASSQEEGRGNEKLFF.

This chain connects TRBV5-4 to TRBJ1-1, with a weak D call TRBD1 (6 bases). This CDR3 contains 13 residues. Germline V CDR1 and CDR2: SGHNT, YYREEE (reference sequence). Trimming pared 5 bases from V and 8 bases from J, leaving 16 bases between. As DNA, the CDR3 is TGTGCCAGCAGAGATATCCAGGGGCTAGAAGCTTTCTTT. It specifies CASRDIQGLEAFF. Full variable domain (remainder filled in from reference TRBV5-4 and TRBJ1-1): ETGVTQSPTHLIKTRGQQVTLRCSSQSGHNTVSWYQQALGQGPQFIFQYYREEENGRGNFPPRFSGLQFPNYSSELNVNALELDDSALYLCASRDIQGLEAFFGQGTRLTVV.

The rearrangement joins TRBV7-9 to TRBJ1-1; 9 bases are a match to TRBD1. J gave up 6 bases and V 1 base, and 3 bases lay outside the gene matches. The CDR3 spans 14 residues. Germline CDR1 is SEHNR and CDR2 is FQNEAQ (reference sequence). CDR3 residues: CASSLGRQGAEAFF. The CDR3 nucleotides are TGTGCCAGCAGCTTAGGGAGACAGGGGGCTGAAGCTTTCTTT.

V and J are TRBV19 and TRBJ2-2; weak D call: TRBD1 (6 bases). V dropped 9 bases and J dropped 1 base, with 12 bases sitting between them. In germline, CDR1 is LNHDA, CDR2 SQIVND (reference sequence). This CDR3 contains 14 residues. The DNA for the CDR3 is TGTGCCAGCCAAAGGACAGAGAACACCGGGGAGCTGTTTTTT. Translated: CASQRTENTGELFF.

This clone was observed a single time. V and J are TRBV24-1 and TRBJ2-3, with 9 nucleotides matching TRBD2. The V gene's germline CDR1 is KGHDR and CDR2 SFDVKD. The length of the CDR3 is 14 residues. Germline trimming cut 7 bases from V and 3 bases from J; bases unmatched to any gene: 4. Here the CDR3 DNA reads TGTGCCACCAGGGCGGGGGGGAGGACAGATACGCAGTATTTT. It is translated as CATRAGGRTDTQYF.

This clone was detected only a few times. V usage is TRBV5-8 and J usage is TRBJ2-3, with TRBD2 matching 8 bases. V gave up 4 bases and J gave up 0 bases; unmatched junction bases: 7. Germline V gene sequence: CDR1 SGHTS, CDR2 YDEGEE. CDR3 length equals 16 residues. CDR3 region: CASSPYGGGSTDTQYF. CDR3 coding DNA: TGTGCCAGCAGCCCCTACGGGGGGGGAAGCACAGATACGCAGTATTTT.

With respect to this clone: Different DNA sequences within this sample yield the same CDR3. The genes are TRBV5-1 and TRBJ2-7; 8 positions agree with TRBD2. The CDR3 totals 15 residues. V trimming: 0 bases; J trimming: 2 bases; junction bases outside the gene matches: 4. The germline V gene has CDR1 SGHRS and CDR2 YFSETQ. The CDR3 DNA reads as TGCGCCAGCAGCTTGGGCTCCGGGGGGGCCTACGAGCAGTACTTC. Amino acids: CASSLGSGGAYEQYF.

The CDR3 bases are TGTGCCAGCAGCTTCCGGGACTCTTTAACCCACAACCAAGAGACCCAGTACTTC. This codes for CASSFRDSLTHNQETQYF. The V and J genes are TRBV7-9 and TRBJ2-5; D perhaps matches TRBD2 (6 bases). The V end lost 3 bases, the J end lost 0 bases, and 20 bases lay between the germline ends. The CDR3 consists of 18 residues. Germline-derived CDR1 and CDR2 are SEHNR and FQNEAQ (reference sequence).

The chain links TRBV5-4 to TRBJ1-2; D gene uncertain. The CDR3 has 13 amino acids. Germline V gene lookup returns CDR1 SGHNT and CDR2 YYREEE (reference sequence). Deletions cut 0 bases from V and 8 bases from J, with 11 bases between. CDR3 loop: CASSLDQLRGYTF. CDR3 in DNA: TGTGCCAGCAGCTTGGATCAGCTGAGGGGCTACACCTTC.

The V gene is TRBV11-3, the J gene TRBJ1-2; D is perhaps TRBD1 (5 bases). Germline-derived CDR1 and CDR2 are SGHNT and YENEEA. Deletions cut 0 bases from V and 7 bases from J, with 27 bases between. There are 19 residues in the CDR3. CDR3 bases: TGTGCCAGCAGCTTAGATCCGGCCCTAAGCTGCGGGGTAGGGGCTGGCTACACCTTC. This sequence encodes CASSLDPALSCGVGAGYTF.

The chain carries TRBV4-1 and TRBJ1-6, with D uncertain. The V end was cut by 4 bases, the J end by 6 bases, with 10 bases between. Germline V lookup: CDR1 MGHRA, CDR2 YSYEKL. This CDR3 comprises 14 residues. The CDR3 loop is CASSPGEANSPLHF. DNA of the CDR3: TGCGCCAGCAGCCCCGGGGAGGCTAATTCACCCCTCCACTTT.

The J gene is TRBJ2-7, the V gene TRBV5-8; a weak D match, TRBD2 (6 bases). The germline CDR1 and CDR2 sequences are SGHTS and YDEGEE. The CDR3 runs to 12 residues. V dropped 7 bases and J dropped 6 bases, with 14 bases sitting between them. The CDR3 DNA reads TGTGCCAGCCCACCGTGGGGAGGCGAGCAGTACGTC. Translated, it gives CASPPWGGEQYV.

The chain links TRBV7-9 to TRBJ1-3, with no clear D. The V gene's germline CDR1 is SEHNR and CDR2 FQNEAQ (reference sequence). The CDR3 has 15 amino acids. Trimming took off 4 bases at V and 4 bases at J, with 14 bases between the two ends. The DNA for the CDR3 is TGTGCCAGCAGCTCAAAAAGGCGGGTAGGAAACACCATATATTTT. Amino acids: CASSSKRRVGNTIYF.

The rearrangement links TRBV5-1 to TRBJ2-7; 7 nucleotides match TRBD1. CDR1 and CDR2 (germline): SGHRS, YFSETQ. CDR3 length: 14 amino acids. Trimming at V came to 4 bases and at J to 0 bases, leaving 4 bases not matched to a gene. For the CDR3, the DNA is TGCGCCAGCAGCCCGGGACAGTTCTCCTACGAGCAGTACTTC. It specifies CASSPGQFSYEQYF.

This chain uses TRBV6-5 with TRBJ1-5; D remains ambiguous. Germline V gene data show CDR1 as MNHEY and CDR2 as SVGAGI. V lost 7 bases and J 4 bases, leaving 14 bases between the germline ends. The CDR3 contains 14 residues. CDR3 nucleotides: TGTGCCAGCATAACGGGGTCAGCGAATCAGCCCCAGCATTTT. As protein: CASITGSANQPQHF.

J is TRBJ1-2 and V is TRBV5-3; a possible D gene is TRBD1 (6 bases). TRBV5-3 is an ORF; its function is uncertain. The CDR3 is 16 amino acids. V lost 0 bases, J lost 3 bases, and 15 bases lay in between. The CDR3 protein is CARSLVWNRDHYGYTF. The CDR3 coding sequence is TGTGCCAGAAGCTTGGTTTGGAACAGGGATCACTATGGCTACACCTTC.

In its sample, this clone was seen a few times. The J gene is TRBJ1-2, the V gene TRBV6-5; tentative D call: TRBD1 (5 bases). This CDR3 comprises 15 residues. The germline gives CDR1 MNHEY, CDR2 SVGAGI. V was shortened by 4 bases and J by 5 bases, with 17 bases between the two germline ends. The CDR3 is CASSSNRGREYGYTF. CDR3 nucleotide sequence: TGTGCCAGCAGTTCCAATCGGGGGAGAGAGTATGGCTACACCTTC.

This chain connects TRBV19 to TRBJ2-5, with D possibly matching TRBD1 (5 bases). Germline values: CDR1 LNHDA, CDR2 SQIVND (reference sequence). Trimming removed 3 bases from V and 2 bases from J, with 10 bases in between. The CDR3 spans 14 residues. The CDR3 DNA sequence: TGTGCCAGTAGTATCCATAGGGGTCAAGAGACCCAGTACTTC. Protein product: CASSIHRGQETQYF.

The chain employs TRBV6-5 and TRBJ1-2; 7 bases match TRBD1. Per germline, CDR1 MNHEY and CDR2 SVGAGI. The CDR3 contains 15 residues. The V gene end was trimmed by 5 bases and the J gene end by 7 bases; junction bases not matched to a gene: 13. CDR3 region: CASSNTLAQGVGYTF. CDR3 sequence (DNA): TGTGCCAGCAGTAATACACTCGCCCAGGGGGTTGGCTACACCTTC.

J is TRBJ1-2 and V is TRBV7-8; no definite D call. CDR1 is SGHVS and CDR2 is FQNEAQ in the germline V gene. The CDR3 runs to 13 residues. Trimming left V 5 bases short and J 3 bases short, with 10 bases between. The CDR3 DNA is TGTGCCAGCAGCCCGCGGTCGTACTATGGCTACACCTTC. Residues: CASSPRSYYGYTF.

The CDR3 loop is CASSRDRSYEQYF. The CDR3 DNA follows: TGTGCCAGCAGCCGGGACAGGTCCTACGAGCAGTACTTC. The V call is TRBV5-8, the J call TRBJ2-7, with 8 positions matching TRBD1. This CDR3 is built from 13 residues. Germline CDR1 is SGHTS and CDR2 is YDEGEE. J was trimmed by 1 base and V by 4 bases; bases with no gene match: 1.

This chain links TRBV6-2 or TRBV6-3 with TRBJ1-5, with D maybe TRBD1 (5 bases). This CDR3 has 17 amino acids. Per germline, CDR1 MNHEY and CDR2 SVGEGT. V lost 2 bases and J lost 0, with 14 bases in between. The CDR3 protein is CASSYPGGGYSNQPQHF. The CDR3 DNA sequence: TGTGCCAGCAGTTACCCCGGGGGGGGGTATAGCAATCAGCCCCAGCATTTT.

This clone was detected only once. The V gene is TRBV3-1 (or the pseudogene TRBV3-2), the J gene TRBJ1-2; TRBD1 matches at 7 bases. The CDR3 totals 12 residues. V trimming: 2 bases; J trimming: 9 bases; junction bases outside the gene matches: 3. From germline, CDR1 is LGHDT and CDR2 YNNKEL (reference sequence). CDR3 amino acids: CASSQPTGSYTF. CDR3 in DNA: TGTGCCAGCAGCCAACCGACAGGGAGCTACACCTTC.

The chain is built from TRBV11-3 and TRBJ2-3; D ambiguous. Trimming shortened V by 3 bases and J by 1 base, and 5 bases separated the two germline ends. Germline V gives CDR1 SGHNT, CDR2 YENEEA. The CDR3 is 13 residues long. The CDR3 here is CASSFPGTDTQYF. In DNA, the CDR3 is TGTGCCAGCAGCTTTCCGGGCACAGATACGCAGTATTTT. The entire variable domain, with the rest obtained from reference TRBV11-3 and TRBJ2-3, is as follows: EAGVVQSPRYKIIEKKQPVAFWCNPISGHNTLYWYLQNLGQGPELLIRYENEEAVDDSQLPKDRFSAERLKGVDSTLKIQPAELGDSAVYLCASSFPGTDTQYFGPGTRLTVL.